A single sample gave rise to the 3 T cell receptor beta chains below, sequenced in a study of blood T cells in healthy people across ages. Alongside a J-beta primer mix, a sample-barcoded 5' primer served in a second PCR lasting roughly 6 to 11 cycles. TCRdb passed the 5' RACE reads through MiXCR, listing each CDR3 protein once. The data hold 1.5 million to 2 million distinct CDR3 sequences, with 28% observed a single time. Sequencing was done on a sample of blood. The receptor set was obtained from a woman in her twenties or thirties in good health.

This chain uses TRBV2 with TRBJ2-7, with D possibly TRBD1 on 6 matching bases. Trimming pared 11 bases from V and 6 bases from J, leaving 17 bases between. Germline CDR1 is SNHLY and CDR2 is FYNNEI. CDR3 size: 12 residues. CDR3 loop: CAGHRVVGEQYF. The CDR3 DNA reads TGTGCCGGACACAGGGTGGTCGGCGAGCAGTACTTC.

In regard to this clonotype: A single base separates this from a much larger clone, so it may be a read error. The chain combines TRBV20-1 with TRBJ2-4, with TRBD2 matching 7 bases. Per germline, CDR1 DFQATT and CDR2 SNEGSKA (reference sequence). The CDR3 is 15 amino acids. V was clipped by 4 bases and J by 13 bases; unmatched bases: 19. CDR3 sequence (DNA): TGCAGTGCTACCCAGCGGGATAACTCCTACAATGAGCAGTACTTC. Translating gives CSATQRDNSYNEQYF.

The chain is built from TRBV18 and TRBJ1-2; D is unresolved. Trimming pared 2 bases from V and 8 bases from J, leaving 18 bases between. Germline V gives CDR1 KGHSH, CDR2 LQKENI. This CDR3 contains 15 residues. The CDR3 DNA reads as TGTGCCAGCTCACCAATGCCCAGACGCGTATGGGGCTACACCTTC. As protein: CASSPMPRRVWGYTF. The complete variable domain, with remaining parts taken from reference TRBV18 and TRBJ1-2, reads NAGVMQNPRHLVRRRGQEARLRCSPMKGHSHVYWYRQLPEEGLKFMVYLQKENIIDESGMPKERFSAEFPKEGPSILRIQQVVRGDSAAYFCASSPMPRRVWGYTFGSGTRLTVV.